This record looks at one TCR beta chain sequence and its context. What it recognizes is unknown. Anyone with autoimmune disease history or systemic immunosuppression was excluded. Losses at the gene ends were 2 bases for V and 5 bases for J; bases not matched to a gene: 9. Germline CDR1 GTSNPN, CDR2 SVGIG (reference sequence). This CDR3 has 15 residues. These data originate in a study of OX40 agonist ivuxolimab in advanced cancers. The study, taken as a whole, reports: Relatively little clonal expansion, among the lowest observed, appeared in partial responders at 0.1-3.0 mg/kg. CD8+ T cells were the subset that, on average, had more expanded clones than CD4+.

The data were produced by immunoSEQ multiplex PCR, yet TCRdb's version contains in-frame clones alone and is incomplete. Here the sample spans about 72,000 clones, 75% to 90% being singletons. This clonotype was sampled from an adult with an advanced solid tumor such as melanoma, head and neck, liver or kidney cancer. The starting material was CD4+ or CD8+ T cells sorted from blood, obtained in a trial of the OX40 agonist ivuxolimab. V is TRBV30 and J is TRBJ1-2, with 9 positions matching TRBD1. This CDR3 reads CAWSPGTGRGYGYTF. The CDR3 DNA sequence: TGTGCCTGGAGTCCCGGGACAGGGAGGGGATATGGCTACACCTTC.